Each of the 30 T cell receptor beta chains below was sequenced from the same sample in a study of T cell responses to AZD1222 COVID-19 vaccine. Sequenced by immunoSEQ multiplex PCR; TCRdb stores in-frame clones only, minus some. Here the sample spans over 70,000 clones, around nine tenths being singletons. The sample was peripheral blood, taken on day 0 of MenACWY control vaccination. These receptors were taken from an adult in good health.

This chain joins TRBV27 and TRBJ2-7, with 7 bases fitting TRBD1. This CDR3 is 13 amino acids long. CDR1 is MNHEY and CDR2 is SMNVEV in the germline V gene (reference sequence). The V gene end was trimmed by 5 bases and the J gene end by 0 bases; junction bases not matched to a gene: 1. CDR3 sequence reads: CASSRDSSYEQYF. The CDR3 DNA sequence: TGTGCCAGCAGTAGGGACAGCTCCTACGAGCAGTACTTC.

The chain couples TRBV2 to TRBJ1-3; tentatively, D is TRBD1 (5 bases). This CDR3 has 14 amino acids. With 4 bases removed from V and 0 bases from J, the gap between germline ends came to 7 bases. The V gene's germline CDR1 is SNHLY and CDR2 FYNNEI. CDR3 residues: CASSGGSSGNTIYF. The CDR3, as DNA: TGTGCCAGCAGTGGGGGGAGCTCTGGAAACACCATATATTTT.

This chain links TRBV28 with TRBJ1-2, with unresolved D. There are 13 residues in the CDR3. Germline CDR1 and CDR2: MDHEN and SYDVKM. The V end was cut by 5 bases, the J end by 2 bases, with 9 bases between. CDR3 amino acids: CASSEGKNYGYTF. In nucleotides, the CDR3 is TGTGCCAGCAGTGAAGGGAAAAACTATGGCTACACCTTC.

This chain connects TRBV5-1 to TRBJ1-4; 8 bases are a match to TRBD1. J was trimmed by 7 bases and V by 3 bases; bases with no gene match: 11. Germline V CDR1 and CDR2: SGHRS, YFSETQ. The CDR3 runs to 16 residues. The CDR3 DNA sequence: TGCGCCAGCAGCTCACAAGGACAGGGAAAGGGTGAAAAACTGTTTTTT. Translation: CASSSQGQGKGEKLFF.

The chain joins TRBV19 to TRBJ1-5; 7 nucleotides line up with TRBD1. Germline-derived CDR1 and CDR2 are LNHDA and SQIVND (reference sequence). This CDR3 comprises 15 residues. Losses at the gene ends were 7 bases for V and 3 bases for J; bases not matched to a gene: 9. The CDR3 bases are TGTGCCAGTACTCCCGGGACAGCTGTCAATCAGCCCCAGCATTTT. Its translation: CASTPGTAVNQPQHF.

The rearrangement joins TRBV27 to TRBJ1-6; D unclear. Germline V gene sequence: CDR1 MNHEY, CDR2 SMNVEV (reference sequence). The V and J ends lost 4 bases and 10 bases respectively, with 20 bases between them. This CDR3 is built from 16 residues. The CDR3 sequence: CASSSYGRGRLSPLHF. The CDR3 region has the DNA TGTGCCAGCAGTTCCTACGGGCGGGGTAGATTGTCACCCCTCCACTTT.

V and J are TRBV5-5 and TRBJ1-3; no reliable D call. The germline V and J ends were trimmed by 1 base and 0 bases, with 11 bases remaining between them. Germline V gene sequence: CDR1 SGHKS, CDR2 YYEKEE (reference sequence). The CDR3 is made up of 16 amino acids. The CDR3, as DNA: TGTGCCAGCAGCTTGAGGGCAGGCTTCTCTGGAAACACCATATATTTT. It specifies CASSLRAGFSGNTIYF.

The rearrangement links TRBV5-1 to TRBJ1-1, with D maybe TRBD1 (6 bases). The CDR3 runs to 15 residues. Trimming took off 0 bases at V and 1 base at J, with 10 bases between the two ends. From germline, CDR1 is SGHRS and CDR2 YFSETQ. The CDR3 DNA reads TGCGCCAGCAGCTTGGCTCGGACAGAGAACACTGAAGCTTTCTTT. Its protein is CASSLARTENTEAFF. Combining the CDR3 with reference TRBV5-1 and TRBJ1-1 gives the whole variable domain KAGVTQTPRYLIKTRGQQVTLSCSPISGHRSVSWYQQTPGQGLQFLFEYFSETQRNKGNFPGRFSGRQFSNSRSEMNVSTLELGDSALYLCASSLARTENTEAFFGQGTRLTVV.

In DNA form, the CDR3 reads TGTGCCAGCAGTGACTCGACAGGGGTTCAAGATACGCAGTATTTT. Residues: CASSDSTGVQDTQYF. The rearrangement uses TRBV2 and TRBJ2-3; 8 bases are a match to TRBD1. The V segment lost 3 bases and the J segment 5 bases; nucleotides outside the gene matches: 7. From germline, CDR1 is SNHLY and CDR2 FYNNEI. The CDR3 runs to 15 residues.

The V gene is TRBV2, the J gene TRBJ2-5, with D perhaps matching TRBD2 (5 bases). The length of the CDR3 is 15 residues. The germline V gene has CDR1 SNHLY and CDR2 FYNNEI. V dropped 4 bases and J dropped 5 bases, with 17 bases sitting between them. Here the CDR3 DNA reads TGTGCCAGCAGTGTTTTTGGACTGGGAGAGGAGACCCAGTACTTC. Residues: CASSVFGLGEETQYF.

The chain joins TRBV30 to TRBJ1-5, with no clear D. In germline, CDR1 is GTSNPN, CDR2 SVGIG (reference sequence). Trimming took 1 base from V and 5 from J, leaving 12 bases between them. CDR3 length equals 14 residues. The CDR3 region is CAWSGKGWDQPQHF. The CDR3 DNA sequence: TGTGCCTGGAGTGGAAAGGGTTGGGATCAGCCCCAGCATTTT.

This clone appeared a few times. CDR3 bases: TGCGCCAGCAGCCAAGAGAGGGGTGTGGGGAACGAAAAACTGTTTTTT. It codes for CASSQERGVGNEKLFF. The rearrangement uses TRBV4-1 and TRBJ1-4, with a weak D call TRBD1 (5 bases). Germline V gene lookup returns CDR1 MGHRA and CDR2 YSYEKL. This CDR3 is 16 amino acids long. Trimming took 0 bases from V and 8 from J, leaving 16 bases between them.

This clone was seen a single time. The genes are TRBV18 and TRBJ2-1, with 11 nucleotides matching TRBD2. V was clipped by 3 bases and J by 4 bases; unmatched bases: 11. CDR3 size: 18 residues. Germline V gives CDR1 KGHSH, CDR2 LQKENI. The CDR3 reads CASSPVSGGAPFYNEQFF. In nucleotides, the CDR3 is TGTGCCAGCTCACCCGTTAGCGGGGGGGCCCCCTTTTACAATGAGCAGTTCTTC.

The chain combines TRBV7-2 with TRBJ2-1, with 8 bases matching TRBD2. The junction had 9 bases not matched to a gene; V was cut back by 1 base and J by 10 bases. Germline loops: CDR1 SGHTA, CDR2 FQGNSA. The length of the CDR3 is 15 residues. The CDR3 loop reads CASSLGRGGGGEQFF. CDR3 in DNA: TGTGCCAGCAGCTTAGGCCGGGGGGGCGGCGGAGAGCAGTTCTTC. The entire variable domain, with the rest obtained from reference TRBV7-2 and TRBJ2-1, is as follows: GAGVSQSPSNKVTEKGKDVELRCDPISGHTALYWYRQSLGQGLEFLIYFQGNSAPDKSGLPSDRFSAERTGGSVSTLTIQRTQQEDSAVYLCASSLGRGGGGEQFFGPGTRLTVL.

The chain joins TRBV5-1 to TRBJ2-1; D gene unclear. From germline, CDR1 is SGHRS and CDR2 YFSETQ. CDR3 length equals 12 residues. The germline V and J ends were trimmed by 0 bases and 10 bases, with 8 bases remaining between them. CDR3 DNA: TGCGCCAGCAGCTTGGGCAGCCGGGAGCAGTTCTTC. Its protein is CASSLGSREQFF.

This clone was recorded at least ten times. Here the CDR3 DNA reads TGTGCCAGCAGTTACAAGGCCAGCATCCCCTACGAGCAGTACTTC. Encoded protein: CASSYKASIPYEQYF. The rearrangement joins TRBV6-5 to TRBJ2-7; D is unclear. This CDR3 region has 15 residues. CDR1 is MNHEY, CDR2 SVGAGI, per germline. The V end lost 2 bases, the J end lost 2 bases, and 13 bases lay between the germline ends.

The chain's CDR3 is CASSDGRMGSSYNSPLHF. The CDR3 DNA follows: TGTGCCAGCAGTGATGGCCGAATGGGGAGCTCCTATAATTCACCCCTCCACTTT. The chain couples TRBV6-1 to TRBJ1-6; D not certain. Trimming took 3 bases from V and 0 from J, leaving 15 bases between them. CDR1 and CDR2 (germline): MNHNS, SASEGT. The CDR3 consists of 18 residues.

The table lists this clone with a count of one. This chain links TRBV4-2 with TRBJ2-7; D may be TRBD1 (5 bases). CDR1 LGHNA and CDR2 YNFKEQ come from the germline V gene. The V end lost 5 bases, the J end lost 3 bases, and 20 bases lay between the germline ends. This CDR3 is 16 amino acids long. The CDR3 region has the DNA TGTGCCAGCAGCAAAGGCGAGAGACAGAGAGACTACGAGCAGTACTTC. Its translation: CASSKGERQRDYEQYF.

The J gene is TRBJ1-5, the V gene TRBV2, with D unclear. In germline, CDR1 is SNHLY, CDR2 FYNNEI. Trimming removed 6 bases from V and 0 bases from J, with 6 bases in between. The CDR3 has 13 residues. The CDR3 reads CASSDNSNQPQHF. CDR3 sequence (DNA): TGTGCCAGCAGCGACAATAGCAATCAGCCCCAGCATTTT.

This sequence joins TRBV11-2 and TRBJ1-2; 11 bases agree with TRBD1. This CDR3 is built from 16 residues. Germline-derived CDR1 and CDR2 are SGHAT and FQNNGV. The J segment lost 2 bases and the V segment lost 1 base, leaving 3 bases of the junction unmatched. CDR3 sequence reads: CASSLAGQGANYGYTF. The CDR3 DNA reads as TGTGCCAGCAGCTTAGCAGGACAGGGGGCGAACTATGGCTACACCTTC.

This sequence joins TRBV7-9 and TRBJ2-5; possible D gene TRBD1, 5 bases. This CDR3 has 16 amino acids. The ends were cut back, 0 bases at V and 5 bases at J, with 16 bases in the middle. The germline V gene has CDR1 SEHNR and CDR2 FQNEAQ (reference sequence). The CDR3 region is CASSLAQGIIFETQYF. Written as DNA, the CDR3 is TGTGCCAGCAGCTTAGCCCAGGGTATTATTTTCGAGACCCAGTACTTC.

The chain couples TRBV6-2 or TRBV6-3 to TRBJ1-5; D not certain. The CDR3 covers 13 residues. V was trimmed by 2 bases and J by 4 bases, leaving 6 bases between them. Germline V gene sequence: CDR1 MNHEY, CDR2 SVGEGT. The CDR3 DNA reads TGTGCCAGCAGTTACAGAGAAAATCAGCCCCAGCATTTT. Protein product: CASSYRENQPQHF.

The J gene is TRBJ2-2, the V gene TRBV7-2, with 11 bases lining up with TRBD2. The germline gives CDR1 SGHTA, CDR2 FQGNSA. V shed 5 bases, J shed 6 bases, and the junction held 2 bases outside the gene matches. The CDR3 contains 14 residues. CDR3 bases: TGTGCCAGCAGCCTGGGACTAGCGGCCGGGGAGCTGTTTTTT. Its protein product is CASSLGLAAGELFF.

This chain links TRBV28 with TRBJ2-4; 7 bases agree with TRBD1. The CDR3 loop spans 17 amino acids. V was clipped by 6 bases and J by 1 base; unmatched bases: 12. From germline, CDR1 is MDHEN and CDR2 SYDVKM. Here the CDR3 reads CASSPATGWGAKNIQYF. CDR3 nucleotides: TGTGCCAGCAGCCCGGCGACAGGGTGGGGGGCCAAAAACATTCAGTACTTC.

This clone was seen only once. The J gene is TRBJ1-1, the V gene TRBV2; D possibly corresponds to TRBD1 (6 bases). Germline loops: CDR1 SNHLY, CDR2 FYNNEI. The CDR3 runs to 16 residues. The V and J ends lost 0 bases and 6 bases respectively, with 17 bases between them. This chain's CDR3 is CASSEAGDTSRSEAFF. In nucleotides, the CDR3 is TGTGCCAGCAGTGAAGCGGGGGACACCTCTAGGTCTGAAGCTTTCTTT.

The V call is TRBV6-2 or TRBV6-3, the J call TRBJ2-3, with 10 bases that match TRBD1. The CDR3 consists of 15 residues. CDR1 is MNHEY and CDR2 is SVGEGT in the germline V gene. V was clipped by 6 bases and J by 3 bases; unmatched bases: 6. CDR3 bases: TGTGCCAGCAGCCAGACAGGGGGCGAGACAGATACGCAGTATTTT. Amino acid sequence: CASSQTGGETDTQYF.

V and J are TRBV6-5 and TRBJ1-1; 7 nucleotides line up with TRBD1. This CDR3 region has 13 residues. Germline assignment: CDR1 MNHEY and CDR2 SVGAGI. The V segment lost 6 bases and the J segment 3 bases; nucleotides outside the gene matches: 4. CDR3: CASSDRVDTEAFF. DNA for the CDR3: TGTGCCAGCAGCGACAGGGTAGACACTGAAGCTTTCTTT.

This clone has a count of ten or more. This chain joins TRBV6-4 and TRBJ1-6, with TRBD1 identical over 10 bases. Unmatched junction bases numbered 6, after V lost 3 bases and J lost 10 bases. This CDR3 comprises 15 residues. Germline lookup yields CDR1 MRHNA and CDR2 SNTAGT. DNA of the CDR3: TGTGCCAGCAGTGAATCGACAGGGGGCGTCTCACCCCTCCACTTT. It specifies CASSESTGGVSPLHF.

The CDR3 protein is CASSLDPGGAQYNEQFF. CDR3 DNA: TGTGCCAGCAGCTTGGACCCTGGTGGGGCCCAATACAATGAGCAGTTCTTC. The V gene is TRBV5-4, the J gene TRBJ2-1; D may be TRBD1 (5 bases). Germline V gives CDR1 SGHNT, CDR2 YYREEE (reference sequence). V was pared by 0 bases and J by 4 bases, with 17 bases between. The CDR3 spans 17 residues.

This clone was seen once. The CDR3 loop reads CASSPQAGGGSETQYF. For the CDR3, the DNA is TGTGCCAGCAGCCCCCAAGCGGGCGGGGGGTCGGAGACCCAGTACTTC. The rearrangement uses TRBV4-2 and TRBJ2-5, with 8 nucleotides matching TRBD2. CDR1 and CDR2 (germline): LGHNA, YNFKEQ. J gave up 5 bases and V 4 bases, and 12 bases lay outside the gene matches. The CDR3 has 16 residues.